The rows below give T cell receptor beta chains drawn from one sample of a study of sequential checkpoint blockade in melanoma. Sequenced by immunoSEQ multiplex PCR; TCRdb stores in-frame clones only, minus some. The table lists approximately 15,000 clones, approximately 80% of them singletons. Sequenced material: CD8+ T cells sorted from blood (inferred from file names), taken from a patient given nivolumab and ipilimumab in sequence. Receptor source: a human donor with melanoma. Both conserved end residues are trimmed from each CDR3.

TRBJ1-2 | TRBV19 | ASSSPRDSYGYT
TRBJ1-2 | TRBV11-2 | ASSLSPATGAGYGYT
TRBJ2-6 | TRBV19 | ASSGGSGANVLT
TRBJ2-7 | TRBV5-1 | ASSLGGGLSYEQY
TRBJ2-7 | TRBV10-3 | AISDGGTYEQY
TRBJ1-2 | TRBV19 | ASSGHREYGYT
TRBJ1-5 | TRBV6-4 | ASSPGDTPNGDQPQH
NA | TRBV30 | AWSGTDHEQY
TRBJ2-7 | TRBV19 | ASSTGGQGYEQY
TRBJ1-5 | TRBV30 | AWSADGDQPQH
TRBJ2-7 | TRBV7-7 | ASSLGTGDEQY
TRBJ1-2 | TRBV5-8 | ASGKSGGYT
TRBJ1-6 | TRBV11-2 | ASSLIGGLSSYNSPLH